This T cell receptor beta chain is from a study of T cells after posttransplantation cyclophosphamide. Study-wide results and limits: Skin or GI-infiltrating T cells shared few TRB sequences with blood. Later blood repertoires were often dominated by clones from the donor CD8+ memory compartment. Recipient CMV seropositivity and CMV reactivation strongly tracked TRB clonality.

Busulfan-fludarabine conditioning, marrow transplant, and cyclophosphamide on days +3 and +4 were administered. Losses at the gene ends were 4 bases for V and 5 bases for J; bases not matched to a gene: 10. This CDR3 comprises 16 residues. Germline V gene lookup returns CDR1 LNHNV and CDR2 YYDKDF (reference sequence). The repertoire was sequenced with immunoSEQ multiplex PCR; TCRdb's copy has only in-frame clones and lacks some. The data contain about 22,000 clones, approximately 87% of them seen just once; the ten biggest clones take up about 12%. Regarding this clone: As yet, its antigen is unknown.

The material was PBMCs, obtained after allogeneic stem cell transplant with posttransplant cyclophosphamide. The chain uses TRBV15 and TRBJ1-5; TRBD1 matches 8 bases. The TCR originated in a female patient between 30 and 39 years old who received an allogeneic stem cell transplant from an unrelated donor, was CMV-positive, and had no GVHD. Some T cells may be transferred from the graft donor. The DNA for the CDR3 is TGTGCCACCAGCAAAGATATGGACAGGGCCCATCAGCCCCAGCATTTT. It is translated as CATSKDMDRAHQPQHF.